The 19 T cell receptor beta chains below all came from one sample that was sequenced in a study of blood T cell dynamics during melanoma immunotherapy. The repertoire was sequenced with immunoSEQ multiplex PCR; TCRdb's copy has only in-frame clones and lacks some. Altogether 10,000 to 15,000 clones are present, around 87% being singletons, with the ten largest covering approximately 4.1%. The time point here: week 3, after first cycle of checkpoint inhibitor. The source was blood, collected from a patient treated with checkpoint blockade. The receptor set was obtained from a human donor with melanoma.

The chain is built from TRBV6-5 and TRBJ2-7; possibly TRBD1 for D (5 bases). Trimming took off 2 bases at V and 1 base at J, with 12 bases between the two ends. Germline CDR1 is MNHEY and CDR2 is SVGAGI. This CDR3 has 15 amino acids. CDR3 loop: CASSYTVTVSYEQYF. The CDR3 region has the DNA TGTGCCAGCAGTTACACAGTGACAGTATCCTACGAGCAGTACTTC.

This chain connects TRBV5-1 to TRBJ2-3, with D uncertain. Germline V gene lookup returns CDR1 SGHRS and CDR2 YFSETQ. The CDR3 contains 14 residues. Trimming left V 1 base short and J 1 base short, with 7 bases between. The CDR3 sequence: CASSLPQGTDTQYF. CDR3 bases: TGCGCCAGCAGCTTGCCGCAGGGCACAGATACGCAGTATTTT.

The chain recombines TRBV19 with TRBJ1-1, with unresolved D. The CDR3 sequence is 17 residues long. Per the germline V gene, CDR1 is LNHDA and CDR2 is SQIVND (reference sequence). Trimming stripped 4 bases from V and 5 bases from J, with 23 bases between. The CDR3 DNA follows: TGTGCCAGTAGTAATCAACTGGGCAGGAATTTGATGACTGAAGCTTTCTTT. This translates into CASSNQLGRNLMTEAFF.

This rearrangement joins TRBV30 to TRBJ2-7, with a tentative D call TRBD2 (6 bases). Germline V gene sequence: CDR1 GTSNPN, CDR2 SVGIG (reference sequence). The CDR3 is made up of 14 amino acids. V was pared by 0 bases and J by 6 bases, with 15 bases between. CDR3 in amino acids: CAWSVLAGSGEQYF. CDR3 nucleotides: TGTGCCTGGAGTGTACTAGCAGGGTCGGGCGAGCAGTACTTC.

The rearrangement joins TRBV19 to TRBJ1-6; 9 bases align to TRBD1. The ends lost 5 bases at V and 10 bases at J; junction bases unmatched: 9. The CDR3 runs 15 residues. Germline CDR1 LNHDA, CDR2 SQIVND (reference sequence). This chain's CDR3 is CASSPNRGRGSPLHF. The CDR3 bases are TGTGCCAGTAGTCCAAACAGGGGGCGCGGGTCACCCCTCCACTTT.

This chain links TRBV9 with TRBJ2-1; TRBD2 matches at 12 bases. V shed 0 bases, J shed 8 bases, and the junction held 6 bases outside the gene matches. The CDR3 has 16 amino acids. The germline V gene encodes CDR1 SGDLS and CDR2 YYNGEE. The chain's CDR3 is CASSVEGLAGRDEQFF. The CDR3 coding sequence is TGTGCCAGCAGCGTAGAAGGACTAGCGGGACGCGATGAGCAGTTCTTC.

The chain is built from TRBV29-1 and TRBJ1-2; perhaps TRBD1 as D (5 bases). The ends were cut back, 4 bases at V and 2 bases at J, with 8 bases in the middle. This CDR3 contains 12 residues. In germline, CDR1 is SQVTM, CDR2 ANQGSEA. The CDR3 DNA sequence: TGCAGCGTTGTGGGGGGAAACTATGGCTACACCTTC. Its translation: CSVVGGNYGYTF.

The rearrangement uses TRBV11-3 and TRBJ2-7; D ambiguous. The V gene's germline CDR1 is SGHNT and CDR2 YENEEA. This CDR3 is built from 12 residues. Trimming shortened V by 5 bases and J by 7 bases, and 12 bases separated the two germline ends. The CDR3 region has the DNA TGTGCCAGCAGCCTCGGAGAAGGGGAGCAGTACTTC. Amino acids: CASSLGEGEQYF.

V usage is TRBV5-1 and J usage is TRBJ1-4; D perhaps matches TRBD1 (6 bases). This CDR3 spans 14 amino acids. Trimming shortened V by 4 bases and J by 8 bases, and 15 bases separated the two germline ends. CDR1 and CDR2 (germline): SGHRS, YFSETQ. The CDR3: CASSRGTRDEKLFF. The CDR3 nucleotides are TGCGCCAGCAGCAGGGGGACAAGGGACGAAAAACTGTTTTTT.

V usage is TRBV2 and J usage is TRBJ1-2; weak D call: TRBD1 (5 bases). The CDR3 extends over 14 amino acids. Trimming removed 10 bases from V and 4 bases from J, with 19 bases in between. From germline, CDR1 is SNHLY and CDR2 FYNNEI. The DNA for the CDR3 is TGTGCCATCCCCGCCGACAGTTCAGGCTATGGCTACACCTTC. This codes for CAIPADSSGYGYTF.

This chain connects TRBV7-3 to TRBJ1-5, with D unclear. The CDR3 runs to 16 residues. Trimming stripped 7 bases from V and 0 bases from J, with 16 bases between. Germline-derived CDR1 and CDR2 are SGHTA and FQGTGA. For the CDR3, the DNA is TGTGCCAGCAAACCTTCGCGGGGTTATAGCAATCAGCCCCAGCATTTT. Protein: CASKPSRGYSNQPQHF.

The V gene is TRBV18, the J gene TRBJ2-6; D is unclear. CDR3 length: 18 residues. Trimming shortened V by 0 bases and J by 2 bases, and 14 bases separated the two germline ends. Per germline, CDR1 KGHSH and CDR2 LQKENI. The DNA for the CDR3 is TGTGCCAGCTCACCACCGTACAGCGCCGCCCCTGGGGCCAACGTCCTGACTTTC. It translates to CASSPPYSAAPGANVLTF.

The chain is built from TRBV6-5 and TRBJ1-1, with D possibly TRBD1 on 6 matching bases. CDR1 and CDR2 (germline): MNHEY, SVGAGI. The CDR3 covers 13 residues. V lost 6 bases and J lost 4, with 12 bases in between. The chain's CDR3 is CASRGAWSTEAFF. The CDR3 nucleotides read TGTGCCAGCAGGGGGGCTTGGAGCACTGAAGCTTTCTTT.

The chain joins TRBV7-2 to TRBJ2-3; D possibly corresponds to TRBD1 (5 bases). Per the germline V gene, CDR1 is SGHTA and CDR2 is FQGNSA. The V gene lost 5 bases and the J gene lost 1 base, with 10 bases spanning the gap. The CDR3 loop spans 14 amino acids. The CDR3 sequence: CASSPGHGTDTQYF. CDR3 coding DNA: TGTGCCAGCAGCCCAGGACACGGCACAGATACGCAGTATTTT.

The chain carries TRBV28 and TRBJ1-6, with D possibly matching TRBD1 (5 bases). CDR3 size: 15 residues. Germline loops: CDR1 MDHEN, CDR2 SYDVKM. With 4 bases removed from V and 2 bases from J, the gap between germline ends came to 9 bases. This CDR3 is CASSSGGTYNSPLHF. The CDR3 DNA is TGTGCCAGCAGTTCCGGGGGTACCTATAATTCACCCCTCCACTTT.

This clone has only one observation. The CDR3 nucleotides are TGTGCCACCAACCGGGACCCGGGGAGCAATCAGCCCCAGCATTTT. As protein: CATNRDPGSNQPQHF. J is TRBJ1-5 and V is TRBV19; D is perhaps TRBD1 (5 bases). The length of the CDR3 is 15 residues. Germline V CDR1 and CDR2: LNHDA, SQIVND (reference sequence). V shed 10 bases and J shed 1 base, with 17 bases lying between them.

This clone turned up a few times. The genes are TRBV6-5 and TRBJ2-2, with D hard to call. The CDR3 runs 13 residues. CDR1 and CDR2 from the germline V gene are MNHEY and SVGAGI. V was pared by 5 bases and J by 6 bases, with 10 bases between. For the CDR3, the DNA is TGTGCCAGCAGTGCTGTGAGAGCCGGGGAGCTGTTTTTT. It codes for CASSAVRAGELFF.

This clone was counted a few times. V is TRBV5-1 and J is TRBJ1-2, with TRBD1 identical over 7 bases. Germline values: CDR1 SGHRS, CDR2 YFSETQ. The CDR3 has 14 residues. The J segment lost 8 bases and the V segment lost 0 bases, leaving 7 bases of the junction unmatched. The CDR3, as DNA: TGCGCCAGCAGCTTGGTAGTGACAGGGAGCGGCTACACCTTC. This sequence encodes CASSLVVTGSGYTF. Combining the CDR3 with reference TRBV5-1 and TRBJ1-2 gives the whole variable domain KAGVTQTPRYLIKTRGQQVTLSCSPISGHRSVSWYQQTPGQGLQFLFEYFSETQRNKGNFPGRFSGRQFSNSRSEMNVSTLELGDSALYLCASSLVVTGSGYTFGSGTRLTVV.

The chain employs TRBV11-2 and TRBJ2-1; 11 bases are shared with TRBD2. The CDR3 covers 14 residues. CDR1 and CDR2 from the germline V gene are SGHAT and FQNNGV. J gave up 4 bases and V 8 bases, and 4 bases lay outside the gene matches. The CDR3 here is CASRRLAGYNEQFF. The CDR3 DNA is TGTGCCAGCCGCCGACTAGCGGGGTACAATGAGCAGTTCTTC.